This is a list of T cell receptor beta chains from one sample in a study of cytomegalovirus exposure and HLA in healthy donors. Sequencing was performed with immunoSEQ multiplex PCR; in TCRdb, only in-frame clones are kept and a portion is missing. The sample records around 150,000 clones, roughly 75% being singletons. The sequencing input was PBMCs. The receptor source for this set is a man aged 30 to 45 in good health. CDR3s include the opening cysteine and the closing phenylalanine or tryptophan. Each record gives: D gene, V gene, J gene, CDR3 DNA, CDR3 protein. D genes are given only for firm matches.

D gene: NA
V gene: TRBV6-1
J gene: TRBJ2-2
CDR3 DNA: TGTGCCAGCAGTTCCGTGAGGGGGGAGCTGTTTTTT
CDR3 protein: CASSSVRGELFF

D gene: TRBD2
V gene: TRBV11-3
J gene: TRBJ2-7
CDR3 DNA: TGTGCCAGCAGCCAACGGACTAGCCTATACGAGCAGTACTTC
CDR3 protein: CASSQRTSLYEQYF

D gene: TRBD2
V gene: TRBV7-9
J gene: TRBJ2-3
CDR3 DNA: TGTTCCAGCAGCTTAGCGGGAGGGCCGAGCACAGATACGCAGTATTTT
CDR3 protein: CSSSLAGGPSTDTQYF

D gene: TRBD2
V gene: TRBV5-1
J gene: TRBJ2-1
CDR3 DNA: TGCGCCAGCAGCCCCAGCGGGAGTTCCTACAATGAGCAGTTCTTC
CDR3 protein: CASSPSGSSYNEQFF

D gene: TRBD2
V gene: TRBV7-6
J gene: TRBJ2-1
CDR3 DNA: TGTGCCAGCAGCTTAGGAGCGGGAGGGGGTTCCTACAATGAGCAGTTCTTC
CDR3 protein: CASSLGAGGGSYNEQFF

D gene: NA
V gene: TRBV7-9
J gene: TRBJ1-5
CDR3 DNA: TGTGCCAGCAGCCCGGACAGAATCAATCAGCCCCAGCATTTT
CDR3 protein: CASSPDRINQPQHF

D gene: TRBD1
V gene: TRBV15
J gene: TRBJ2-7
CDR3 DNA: TGTGCCACCAGGGAGGACAGGGAGGCGGGGGAGCAGTACTTC
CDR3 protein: CATREDREAGEQYF

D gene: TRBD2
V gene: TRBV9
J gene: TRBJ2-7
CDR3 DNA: TGTGCCAGCAGCGCAGGGACTAGCGGATATTACGAGCAGTACTTC
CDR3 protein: CASSAGTSGYYEQYF

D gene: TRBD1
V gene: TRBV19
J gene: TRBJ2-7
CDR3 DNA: TGTGCCAGTAGTACCCACGGGACAGGGATGTACGAGCAGTACTTC
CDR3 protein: CASSTHGTGMYEQYF

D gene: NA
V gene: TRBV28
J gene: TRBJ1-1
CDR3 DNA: TGTGCCAGCCGGGGGGGTACGGTGGCTCTCTCTGAAGCTTTCTTT
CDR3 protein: CASRGGTVALSEAFF

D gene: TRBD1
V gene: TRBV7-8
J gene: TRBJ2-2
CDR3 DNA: TGTGCCAGCAGCTCAAGACAGGGGCCCATCACCGGGGAGCTGTTTTTT
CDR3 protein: CASSSRQGPITGELFF